This T cell receptor beta chain comes out of a study of shared clonotypes between healthy human individuals (dated by TCRdb to between 2020 and 2021). Regarding the study in general: The cohort comprised a couple of women and a few men aged 18 to 49 years. Per donor, three plates each were used for CD4 naive and CD4 memory, two for CD8 naive, and one for CD8 memory. Between about 0.85 and 10 billion PBMCs per donor were obtained by leukapheresis. Blood TCR repertoires of five healthy adults were deeply sequenced to estimate repertoire size and the extent of clonotype sharing between individuals. To increase sequencing depth and limit assay-specific biases, TCR repertoire library preparation and sequencing were carried out by different laboratories using diverse techniques. On the study overall, not on this receptor specifically: Across a few donors, about 5% of naive CD4, 3% to 3.5% of naive CD8, 2.3% of memory CD4, and under 0.45% of memory CD8 clonotypes were shared. Compared with non-shared clonotypes, clonotypes shared by all four sorted-subset donors had higher generation probabilities. Incomplete sequencing was indicated by rarefaction of sorted-subset datasets, despite the large sequencing depth. The small number of donors limited the genetic and exposure-history diversity represented. Estimated clonotype richness was generally larger for naive than for memory subsets. Pairwise subsampling led to the expectation that sequencing depth would affect the degree of clonotype sharing among donors. Only blood was sampled, and tissue TCR repertoires likely differ from those in blood.

TCR CDR3 regions were amplified from genomic DNA by multiplex PCR using the deep immunoSEQ assay. For each cell subset, the extracted genomic DNA was distributed evenly across all wells of several immunoSEQ 96-well plates, and each plate served as one replicate. For sorted subsets, around 200 ng genomic DNA, equal to some 30,000 T cell genomes, was loaded into each replicate PCR. The purified libraries were quantified using a Qubit 3.0 fluorometer, sized with a Bioanalyzer 2100, and then quantified again using the KAPA Library Quantification kit. Every immunoSEQ 96-well plate was sequenced on a dedicated single-read 150-cycle Illumina NextSeq 550 flow cell. The paper's processing steps were these. Because the immunoSEQ output included only junctional sequences and no quality scores, the filtering could not be the same as the filtering used for full-length reads. Sequences were annotated with PyIR, a Python wrapper for IgBLAST v1.9, using IMGT germline references to assign V/J genes and CDR3. Any read was removed if the V/J assignment was weak (E-value above 1e-6), the CDR3 was missing, or the read contained stop codons, out-of-frame junctions, or ambiguous translated residues. V3J clonotypes were defined as sequences sharing an identical inferred V gene, J gene, and CDR3 amino acid sequence. Percentage overlap between repertoires was calculated by dividing the number of shared unique clonotypes by the size of the smaller repertoire. RTK rarefaction, the Chao1 estimator, and Recon v2.1 estimates of unobserved clonotypes were used to assess repertoire richness. OLGA was used to compute generation probabilities for all TCRbeta clonotypes that the gDNA method yielded from a handful of donors. TCRdb mirrors the immuneACCESS table, restricted to in-frame sequences. Some clones are absent from its copies; in checked studies, under half trace to an unresolved V gene, and the reason for the others is unknown. That table is the source of V, J and clone size, and D and trimming were worked out from the DNA. This sample holds around 2.3 million clones; roughly 95% were observed only once. Roughly 0.13% of the sample is held by the ten biggest clonotypes.

Of note for this clone: What this receptor recognizes is not known. No clone much larger than this one lies a single base away; base qualities are absent.

The donors were healthy, HIV-negative adults with no recently reported acute infections or vaccinations. Every donor was a Caucasian adult living in Nashville, Tennessee, USA. CD4+ T cells were enriched through magnetic negative selection, after which naive cells were positively selected on CD45RA and the remaining negative fraction served as the memory subset. Blood was collected by leukapheresis, and PBMCs were isolated by Ficoll-Histopaque density gradient centrifugation and then cryopreserved in liquid nitrogen vapor phase. Analytical flow cytometry was used to check the purity and quantity of every magnetically sorted T cell population. From each sorted fraction, genomic DNA was isolated and quantified by UV absorbance on a Nanodrop 2000c. The receptor's source is a man aged 18 to 29 in good health. The sample was naive CD4+ T cells sorted from blood. Taken with the paper, the label for cell subset or site translates to: CD45RA+ positively selected.

The CDR3 reads CASSSRVERNTIYF. The DNA is TGTGCCAGCAGCTCCCGGGTGGAGAGAAACACCATATATTTT. The chain links TRBV14 with TRBJ1-3; the D gene cannot be named for sure. Taken from cysteine to phenylalanine, the CDR3 has 14 residues. Only the CDR3 DNA stays, 42 bases, in frame from base 1. In the germline V gene, CDR1 corresponds to SGHDN and CDR2 to FVKESK. Trimming takes 5 bases from V and 5 bases from J, and the germline ends sit 13 bases apart.